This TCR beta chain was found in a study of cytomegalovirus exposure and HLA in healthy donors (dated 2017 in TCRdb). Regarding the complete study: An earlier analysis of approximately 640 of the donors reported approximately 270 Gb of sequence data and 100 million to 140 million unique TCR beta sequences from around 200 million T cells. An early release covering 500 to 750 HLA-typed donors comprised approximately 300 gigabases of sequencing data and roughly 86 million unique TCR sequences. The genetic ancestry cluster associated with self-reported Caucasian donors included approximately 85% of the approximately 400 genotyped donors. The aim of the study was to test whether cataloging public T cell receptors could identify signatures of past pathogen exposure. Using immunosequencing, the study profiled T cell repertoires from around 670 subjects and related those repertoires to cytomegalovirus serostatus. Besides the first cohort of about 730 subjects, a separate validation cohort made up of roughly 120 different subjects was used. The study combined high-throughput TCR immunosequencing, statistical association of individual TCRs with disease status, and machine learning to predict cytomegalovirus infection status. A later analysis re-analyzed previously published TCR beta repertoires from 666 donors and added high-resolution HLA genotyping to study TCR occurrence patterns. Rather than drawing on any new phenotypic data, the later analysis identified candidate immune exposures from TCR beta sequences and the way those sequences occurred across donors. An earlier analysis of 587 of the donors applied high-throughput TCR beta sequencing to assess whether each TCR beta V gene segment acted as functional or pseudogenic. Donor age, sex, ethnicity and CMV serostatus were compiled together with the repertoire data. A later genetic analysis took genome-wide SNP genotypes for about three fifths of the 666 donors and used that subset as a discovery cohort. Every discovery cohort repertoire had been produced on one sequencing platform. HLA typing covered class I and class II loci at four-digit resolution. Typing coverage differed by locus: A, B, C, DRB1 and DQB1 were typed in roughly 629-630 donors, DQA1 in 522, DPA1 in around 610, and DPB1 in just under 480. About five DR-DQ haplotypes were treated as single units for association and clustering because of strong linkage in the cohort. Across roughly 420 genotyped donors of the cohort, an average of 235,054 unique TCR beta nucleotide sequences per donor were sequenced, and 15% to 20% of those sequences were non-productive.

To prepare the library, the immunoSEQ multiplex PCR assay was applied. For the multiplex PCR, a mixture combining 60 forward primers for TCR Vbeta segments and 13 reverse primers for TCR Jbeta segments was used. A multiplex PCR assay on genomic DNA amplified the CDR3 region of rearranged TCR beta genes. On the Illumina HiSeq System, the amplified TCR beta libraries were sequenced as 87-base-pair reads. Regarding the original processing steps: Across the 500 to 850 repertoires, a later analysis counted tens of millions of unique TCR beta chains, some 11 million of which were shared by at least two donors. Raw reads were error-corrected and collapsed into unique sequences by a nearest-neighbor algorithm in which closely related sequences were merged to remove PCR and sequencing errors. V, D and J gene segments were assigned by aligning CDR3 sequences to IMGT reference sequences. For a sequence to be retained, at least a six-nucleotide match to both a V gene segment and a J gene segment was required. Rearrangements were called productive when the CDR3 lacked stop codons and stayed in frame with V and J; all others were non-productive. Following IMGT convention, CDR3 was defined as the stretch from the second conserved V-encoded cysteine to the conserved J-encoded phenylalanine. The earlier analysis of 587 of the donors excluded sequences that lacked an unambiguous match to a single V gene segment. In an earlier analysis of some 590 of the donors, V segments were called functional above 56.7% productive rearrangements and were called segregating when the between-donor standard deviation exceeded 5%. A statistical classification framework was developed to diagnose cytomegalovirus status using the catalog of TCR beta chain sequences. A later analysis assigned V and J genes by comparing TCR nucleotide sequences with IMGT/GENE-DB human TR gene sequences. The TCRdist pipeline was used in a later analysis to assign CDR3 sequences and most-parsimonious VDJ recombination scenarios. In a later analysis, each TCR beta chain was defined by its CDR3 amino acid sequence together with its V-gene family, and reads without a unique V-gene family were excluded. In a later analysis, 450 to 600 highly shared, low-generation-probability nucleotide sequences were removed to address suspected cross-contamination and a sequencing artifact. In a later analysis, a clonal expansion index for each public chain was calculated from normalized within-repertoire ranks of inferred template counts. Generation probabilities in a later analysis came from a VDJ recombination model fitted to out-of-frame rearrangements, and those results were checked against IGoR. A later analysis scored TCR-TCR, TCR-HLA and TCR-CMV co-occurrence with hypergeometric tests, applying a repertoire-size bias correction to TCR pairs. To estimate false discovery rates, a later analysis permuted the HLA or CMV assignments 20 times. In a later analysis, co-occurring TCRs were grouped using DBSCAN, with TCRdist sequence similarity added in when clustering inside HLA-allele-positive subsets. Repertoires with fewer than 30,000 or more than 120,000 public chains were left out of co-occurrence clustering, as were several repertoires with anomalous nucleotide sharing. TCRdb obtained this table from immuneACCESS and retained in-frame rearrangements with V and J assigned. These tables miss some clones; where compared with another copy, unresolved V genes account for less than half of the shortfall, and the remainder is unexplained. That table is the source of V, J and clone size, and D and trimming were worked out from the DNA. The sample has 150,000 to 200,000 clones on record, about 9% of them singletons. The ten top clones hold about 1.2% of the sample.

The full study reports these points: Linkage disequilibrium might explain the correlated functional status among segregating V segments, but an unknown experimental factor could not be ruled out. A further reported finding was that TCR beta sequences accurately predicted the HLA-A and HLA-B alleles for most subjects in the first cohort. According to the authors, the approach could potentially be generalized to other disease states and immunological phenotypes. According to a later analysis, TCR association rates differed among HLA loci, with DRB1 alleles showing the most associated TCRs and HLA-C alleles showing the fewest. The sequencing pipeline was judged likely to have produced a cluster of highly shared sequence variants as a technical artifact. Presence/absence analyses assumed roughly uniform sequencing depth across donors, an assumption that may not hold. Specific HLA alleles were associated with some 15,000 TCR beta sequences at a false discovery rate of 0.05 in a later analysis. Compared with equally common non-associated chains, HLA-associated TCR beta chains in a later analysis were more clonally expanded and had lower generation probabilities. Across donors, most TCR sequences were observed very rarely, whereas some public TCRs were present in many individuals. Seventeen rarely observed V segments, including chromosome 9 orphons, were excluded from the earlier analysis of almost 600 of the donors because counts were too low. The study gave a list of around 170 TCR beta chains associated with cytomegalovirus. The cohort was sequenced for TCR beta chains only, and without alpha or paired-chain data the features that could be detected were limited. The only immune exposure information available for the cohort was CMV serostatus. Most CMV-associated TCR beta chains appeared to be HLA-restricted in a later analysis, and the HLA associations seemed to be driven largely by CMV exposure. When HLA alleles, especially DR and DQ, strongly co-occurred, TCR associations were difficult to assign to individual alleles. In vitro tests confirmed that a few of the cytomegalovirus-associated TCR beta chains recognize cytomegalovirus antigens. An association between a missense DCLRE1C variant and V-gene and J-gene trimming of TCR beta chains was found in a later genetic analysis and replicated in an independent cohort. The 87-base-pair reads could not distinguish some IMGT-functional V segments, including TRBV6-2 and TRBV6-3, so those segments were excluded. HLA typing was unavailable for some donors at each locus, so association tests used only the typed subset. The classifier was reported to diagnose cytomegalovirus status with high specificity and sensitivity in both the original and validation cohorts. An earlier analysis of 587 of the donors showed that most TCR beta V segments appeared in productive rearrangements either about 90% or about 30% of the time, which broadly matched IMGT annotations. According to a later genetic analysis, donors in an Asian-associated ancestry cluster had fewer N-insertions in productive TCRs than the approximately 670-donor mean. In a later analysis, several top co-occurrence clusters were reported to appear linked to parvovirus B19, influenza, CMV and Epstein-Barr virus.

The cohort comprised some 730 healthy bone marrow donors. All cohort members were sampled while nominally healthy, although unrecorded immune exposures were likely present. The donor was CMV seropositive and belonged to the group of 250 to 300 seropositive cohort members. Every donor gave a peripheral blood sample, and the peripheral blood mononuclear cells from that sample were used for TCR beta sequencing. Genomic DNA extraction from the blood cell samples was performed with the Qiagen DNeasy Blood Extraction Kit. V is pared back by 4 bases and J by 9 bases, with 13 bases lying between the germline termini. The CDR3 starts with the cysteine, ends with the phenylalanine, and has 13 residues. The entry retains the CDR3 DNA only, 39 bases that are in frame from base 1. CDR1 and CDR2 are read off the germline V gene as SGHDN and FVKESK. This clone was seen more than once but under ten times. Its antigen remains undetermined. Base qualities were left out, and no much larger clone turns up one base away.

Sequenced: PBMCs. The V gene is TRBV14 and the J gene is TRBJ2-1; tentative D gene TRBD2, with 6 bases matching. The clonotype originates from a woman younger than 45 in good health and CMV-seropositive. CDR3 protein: CASSPGLLLEQFF. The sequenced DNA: TGTGCCAGCAGCCCGGGACTCCTCCTTGAGCAGTTCTTC.